These T cell receptor beta chains were read from a single sample in a study of monozygotic twins with inflammatory bowel disease. With the 5' RACE reads reprocessed, TCRdb shows one record per CDR3 protein and no DNA. Found here are nearly 450,000 distinct CDR3 sequences; the top ten clones hold approximately 2.4%. The source material was blood. The receptors were gathered from a human donor with ulcerative colitis or Crohn's disease, or a healthy co-twin of an affected twin (not recorded which). Both conserved end residues are part of each CDR3. The order of the fields is J gene, V gene, CDR3 length, CDR3 protein.

j_call: TRBJ1-1
v_call: TRBV6-1
cdr3_length: 15
cdr3_aa: CASSEMAQRNTEAFF

j_call: TRBJ1-2
v_call: TRBV4-1
cdr3_length: 14
cdr3_aa: CASSLTRGITGYTF

j_call: TRBJ1-1
v_call: TRBV20-1
cdr3_length: 17
cdr3_aa: CSARDPNSAGEVTEAFF

j_call: TRBJ2-7
v_call: TRBV20-1
cdr3_length: 16
cdr3_aa: CSALHSGLAVPYEQYF

j_call: TRBJ2-5
v_call: TRBV20-1
cdr3_length: 11
cdr3_aa: CSGTTQETQYF

j_call: TRBJ1-2
v_call: TRBV29-1
cdr3_length: 17
cdr3_aa: CSVVEGLGGQINYGYTF

j_call: TRBJ2-5
v_call: TRBV6-5
cdr3_length: 15
cdr3_aa: CASSYSATQGETQYF

j_call: TRBJ2-5
v_call: TRBV7-2
cdr3_length: 15
cdr3_aa: CASSYLPGAQETQYF

j_call: TRBJ2-7
v_call: TRBV7-9
cdr3_length: 16
cdr3_aa: CASSSLTGTGPYEQYF

j_call: TRBJ2-7
v_call: TRBV7-9
cdr3_length: 13
cdr3_aa: CASSLDGVGEQYF

j_call: TRBJ2-7
v_call: TRBV27
cdr3_length: 13
cdr3_aa: CASGIAGYYEQYF

j_call: TRBJ2-7
v_call: TRBV7-2
cdr3_length: 17
cdr3_aa: CASSDPPGLGVSYEQYF

j_call: TRBJ2-7
v_call: TRBV3-1
cdr3_length: 13
cdr3_aa: CASSPPGNYEQYF

j_call: TRBJ2-5
v_call: TRBV12-3/TRBV12-4
cdr3_length: 15
cdr3_aa: CASSPKGAGKETQYF

j_call: TRBJ1-6
v_call: TRBV5-1
cdr3_length: 15
cdr3_aa: CASSSGENHNSPLHF

j_call: TRBJ2-2
v_call: TRBV9
cdr3_length: 15
cdr3_aa: CASSPRDQNTGELFF

j_call: TRBJ2-2
v_call: TRBV12-3/TRBV12-4
cdr3_length: 14
cdr3_aa: CASSFGGRTGELFF

j_call: TRBJ1-1
v_call: TRBV7-9
cdr3_length: 14
cdr3_aa: CASSLEGWGTEAFF

j_call: TRBJ2-1
v_call: TRBV18
cdr3_length: 15
cdr3_aa: CASSPPGAYYNEQFF

j_call: TRBJ2-4
v_call: TRBV19
cdr3_length: 16
cdr3_aa: CASSPPGVQAKNIQYF

j_call: TRBJ2-7
v_call: TRBV28
cdr3_length: 16
cdr3_aa: CASATRDRRWRYEQYF

j_call: TRBJ2-1
v_call: TRBV6-2/TRBV6-3
cdr3_length: 16
cdr3_aa: CASSYGRAVSSNEQFF

j_call: TRBJ2-1
v_call: TRBV4-1
cdr3_length: 17
cdr3_aa: CASSQKPSASSYNEQFF

j_call: TRBJ2-1
v_call: TRBV27
cdr3_length: 12
cdr3_aa: CASSRGGHEQFF

j_call: TRBJ2-7
v_call: TRBV7-9
cdr3_length: 13
cdr3_aa: CASSLDRGNEQYF

j_call: TRBJ1-5
v_call: TRBV12-3/TRBV12-4
cdr3_length: 14
cdr3_aa: CASSLAQGQGPQHF

j_call: TRBJ2-1
v_call: TRBV20-1
cdr3_length: 13
cdr3_aa: CSAPLRQSWEQFF

j_call: TRBJ2-1
v_call: TRBV4-2
cdr3_length: 18
cdr3_aa: CASSHMGPAGKTYNEQFF

j_call: TRBJ1-5
v_call: TRBV7-2
cdr3_length: 16
cdr3_aa: CASSLVDTGGNQPQHF

j_call: TRBJ2-3
v_call: TRBV7-9
cdr3_length: 15
cdr3_aa: CASSYRQGIADTQYF

j_call: TRBJ1-5
v_call: TRBV5-1
cdr3_length: 14
cdr3_aa: CASSLGGLNQPQHF

j_call: TRBJ1-2
v_call: TRBV5-1
cdr3_length: 13
cdr3_aa: CASSFERSYGYTF

j_call: TRBJ2-7
v_call: TRBV12-3/TRBV12-4
cdr3_length: 16
cdr3_aa: CASSSWTGGNFYEQYF

j_call: TRBJ2-7
v_call: TRBV15
cdr3_length: 12
cdr3_aa: CATSDQSYEQYF

j_call: TRBJ2-4
v_call: TRBV29-1
cdr3_length: 13
cdr3_aa: CSVERGAKNIQYF

j_call: TRBJ2-4
v_call: TRBV20-1
cdr3_length: 14
cdr3_aa: CSARGAESKNIQYF

j_call: TRBJ1-1
v_call: TRBV7-9
cdr3_length: 14
cdr3_aa: CASSLELGGTEAFF

j_call: TRBJ2-1
v_call: TRBV28
cdr3_length: 13
cdr3_aa: CASSFHIATSPFF

j_call: TRBJ2-2
v_call: TRBV7-2
cdr3_length: 14
cdr3_aa: CASSLGGPVGELFF

j_call: TRBJ2-1
v_call: TRBV20-1
cdr3_length: 16
cdr3_aa: CSAIPIAGGNYNEQFF

j_call: TRBJ1-5
v_call: TRBV7-2
cdr3_length: 14
cdr3_aa: CASSLQAINQPQHF

j_call: TRBJ2-1
v_call: TRBV3-1
cdr3_length: 15
cdr3_aa: CASSPIQRGNNEQFF

j_call: TRBJ2-3
v_call: TRBV9
cdr3_length: 15
cdr3_aa: CASSGGGSYTDTQYF

j_call: TRBJ2-7
v_call: TRBV30
cdr3_length: 16
cdr3_aa: CAWMPRDRGRSDEQYF

j_call: TRBJ2-1
v_call: TRBV24-1
cdr3_length: 18
cdr3_aa: CATSDLYTGTSSYNEQFF